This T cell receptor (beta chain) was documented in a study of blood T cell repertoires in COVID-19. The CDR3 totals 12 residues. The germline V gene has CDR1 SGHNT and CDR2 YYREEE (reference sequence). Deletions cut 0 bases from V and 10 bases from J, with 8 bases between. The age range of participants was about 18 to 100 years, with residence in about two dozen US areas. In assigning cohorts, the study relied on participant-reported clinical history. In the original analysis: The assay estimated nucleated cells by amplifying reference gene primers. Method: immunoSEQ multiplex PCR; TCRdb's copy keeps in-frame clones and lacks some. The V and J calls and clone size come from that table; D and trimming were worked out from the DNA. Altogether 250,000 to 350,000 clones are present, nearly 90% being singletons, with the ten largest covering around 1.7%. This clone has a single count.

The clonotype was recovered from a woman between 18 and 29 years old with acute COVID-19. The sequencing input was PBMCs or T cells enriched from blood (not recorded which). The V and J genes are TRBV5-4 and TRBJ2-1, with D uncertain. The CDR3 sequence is CASSLASGEQFF. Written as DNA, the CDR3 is TGTGCCAGCAGCTTGGCTAGTGGGGAGCAGTTCTTC.